The 7 T cell receptor beta chains in this list originate from one sample, sequenced in a study of shared clonotypes between healthy human individuals. TCRdb's copy holds only in-frame clones and misses some; the assay was immunoSEQ multiplex PCR. This sample has about 2.4 million clones; 90% to 95% occur once, and the top ten carry roughly 0.36%. Input material: naive CD4+ T cells from PBMCs. Indicated subset: CD45RA+ positively selected. The origin of the receptors is a man younger than 30 in good health. Some clones in this sample may be carry-over from other donors' samples.

This clone was observed once. V is TRBV7-6 and J is TRBJ1-1, with D unclear. Trimming left V 0 bases short and J 7 bases short, with 9 bases between. The CDR3 contains 13 residues. Germline V gives CDR1 SGHVS, CDR2 FNYEAQ. The chain's CDR3 is CASSLAEELEAFF. The CDR3 DNA is TGTGCCAGCAGCTTAGCGGAAGAGCTTGAAGCTTTCTTT.

The chain uses TRBV5-1 and TRBJ2-1; 7 bases line up with TRBD1. V lost 0 bases, J lost 10 bases, and 7 bases stayed unmatched. Germline V CDR1 and CDR2: SGHRS, YFSETQ. CDR3 length equals 14 residues. The chain's CDR3 is CASSLESLRGEQFF. CDR3 in DNA: TGCGCCAGCAGCTTGGAAAGCCTCAGGGGGGAGCAGTTCTTC.

V and J are TRBV28 and TRBJ2-3; 13 nucleotides align to TRBD2. V lost 5 bases and J lost 6; bases outside the gene matches: 5. The germline V gene encodes CDR1 MDHEN and CDR2 SYDVKM. The CDR3 extends over 15 amino acids. The CDR3 region is CASSGTSGDADTQYF. The DNA for the CDR3 is TGTGCCAGCAGTGGGACTAGCGGGGATGCGGATACGCAGTATTTT. The entire variable domain, with the rest obtained from reference TRBV28 and TRBJ2-3, is as follows: DVKVTQSSRYLVKRTGEKVFLECVQDMDHENMFWYRQDPGLGLRLIYFSYDVKMKEKGDIPEGYSVSREKKERFSLILESASTNQTSMYLCASSGTSGDADTQYFGPGTRLTVL.

The genes are TRBV7-2 and TRBJ2-7, with D unresolved. Per the germline V gene, CDR1 is SGHTA and CDR2 is FQGNSA. This CDR3 is built from 14 residues. The germline V and J ends were trimmed by 5 bases and 7 bases, with 18 bases remaining between them. CDR3 residues: CASSLRTEASEQYF. In nucleotides, the CDR3 is TGTGCCAGCAGCCTCAGGACGGAAGCGAGTGAGCAGTACTTC.

The chain uses TRBV2 and TRBJ1-5; a possible D gene is TRBD1 (5 bases). V lost 4 bases to trimming and J lost 7 bases, with 14 bases between them. Germline values: CDR1 SNHLY, CDR2 FYNNEI. This CDR3 has 14 residues. CDR3 nucleotides: TGTGCCAGCAGTGCCGAACAGGCAGGGCAGCCCCAGCATTTT. Encoded protein: CASSAEQAGQPQHF.

Points on this clone: Other DNA sequences in the sample encode the same CDR3. The gene calls are TRBV30 and TRBJ1-4, with 9 bases matching TRBD1. V lost 0 bases to trimming and J lost 8 bases; unmatched junction nucleotides: 4. CDR3 length: 14 amino acids. Germline values: CDR1 GTSNPN, CDR2 SVGIG (reference sequence). The CDR3 loop is CAWSVGQGNEKLFF. CDR3 DNA sequence: TGTGCCTGGAGTGTGGGACAGGGAAACGAAAAACTGTTTTTT.

V gene TRBV4-1 combines with J gene TRBJ2-1; 7 positions match TRBD2. The V gene's germline CDR1 is MGHRA and CDR2 YSYEKL. The ends lost 3 bases at V and 3 bases at J; junction bases unmatched: 11. The CDR3 consists of 17 residues. CDR3 in amino acids: CASSHRREVGDYNEQFF. The CDR3 bases are TGCGCCAGCAGCCATCGACGGGAGGTAGGGGACTACAATGAGCAGTTCTTC.